Sequencing of this T cell receptor beta chain was carried out in a study of T cells in Graves' hyperthyroidism and ophthalmopathy. Overall study: Peripheral blood was collected at initial diagnosis, before any treatment.

This CDR3 has 16 amino acids. Looked up from germline, CDR1 is MDHEN and CDR2 is SYDVKM. Trimming cost V 5 bases and J 4 bases, with 20 bases left between them. TCR beta CDR3 region amplification was performed from RNA transcripts. A set of HTBI primers served as the primers for a first-round RT-PCR of the TCR CDR3. MiXCR, run by TCRdb on the multiplex PCR reads, gives a single entry per CDR3 protein. Here the sample spans some 140,000 distinct CDR3 sequences, about 20% being singletons. The sequenced material came from blood. The receptor was isolated from a woman in her forties or fifties with Graves' hyperthyroidism that later progressed to Graves' ophthalmopathy. V usage is TRBV28 and J usage is TRBJ1-2; maybe TRBD1 (5 bases). The CDR3 DNA reads as TGTGCCAGCAGTCGTCAACAGGTCGGCGGGGTCTATGGCTACACCTTC. This gives the protein CASSRQQVGGVYGYTF.